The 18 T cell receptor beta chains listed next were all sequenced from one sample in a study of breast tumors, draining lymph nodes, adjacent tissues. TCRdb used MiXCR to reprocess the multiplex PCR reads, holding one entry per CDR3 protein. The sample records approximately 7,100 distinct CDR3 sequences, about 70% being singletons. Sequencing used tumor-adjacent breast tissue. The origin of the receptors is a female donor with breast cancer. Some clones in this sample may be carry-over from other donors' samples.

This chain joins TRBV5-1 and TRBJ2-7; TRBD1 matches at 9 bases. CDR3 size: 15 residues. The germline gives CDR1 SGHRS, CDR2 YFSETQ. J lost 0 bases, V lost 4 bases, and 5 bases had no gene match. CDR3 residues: CASSSRDRVSYEQYF. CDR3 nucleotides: TGCGCCAGCAGCAGCCGGGACAGGGTCTCCTACGAGCAGTACTTC.

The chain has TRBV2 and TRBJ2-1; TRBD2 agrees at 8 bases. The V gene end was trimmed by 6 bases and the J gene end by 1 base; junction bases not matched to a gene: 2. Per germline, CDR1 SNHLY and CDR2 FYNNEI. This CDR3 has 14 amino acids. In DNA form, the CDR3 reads TGTGCCAGCAGGAAGCGGGAGTCCTACAATGAGCAGTTCTTC. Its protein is CASRKRESYNEQFF.

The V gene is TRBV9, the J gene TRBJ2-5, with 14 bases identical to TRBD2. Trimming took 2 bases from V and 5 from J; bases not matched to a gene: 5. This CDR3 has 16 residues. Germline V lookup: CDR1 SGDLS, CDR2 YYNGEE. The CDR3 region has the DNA TGTGCCAGCAGCGTCGGGACTAGCGGGGGTATTGAGACCCAGTACTTC. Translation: CASSVGTSGGIETQYF.

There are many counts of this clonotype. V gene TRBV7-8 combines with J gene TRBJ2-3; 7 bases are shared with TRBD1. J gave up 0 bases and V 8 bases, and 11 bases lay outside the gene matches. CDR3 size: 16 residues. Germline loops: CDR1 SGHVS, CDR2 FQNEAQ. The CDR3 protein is CASANRQGPSTDTQYF. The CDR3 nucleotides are TGTGCCAGCGCCAATCGACAGGGACCTAGCACAGATACGCAGTATTTT.

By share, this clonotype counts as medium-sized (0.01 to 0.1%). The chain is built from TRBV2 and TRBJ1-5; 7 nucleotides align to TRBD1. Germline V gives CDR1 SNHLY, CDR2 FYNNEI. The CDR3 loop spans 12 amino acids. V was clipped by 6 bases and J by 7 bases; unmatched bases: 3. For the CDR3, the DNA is TGTGCCAGCAGCGACAGGGCGCAGCCCCAGCATTTT. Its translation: CASSDRAQPQHF.

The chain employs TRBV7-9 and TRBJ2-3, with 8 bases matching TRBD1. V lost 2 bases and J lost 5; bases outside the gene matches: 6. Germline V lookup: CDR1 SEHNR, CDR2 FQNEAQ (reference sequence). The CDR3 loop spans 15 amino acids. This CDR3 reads CASSLRTGPEDTQYF. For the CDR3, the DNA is TGTGCCAGCAGCTTACGGACAGGGCCTGAAGATACGCAGTATTTT.

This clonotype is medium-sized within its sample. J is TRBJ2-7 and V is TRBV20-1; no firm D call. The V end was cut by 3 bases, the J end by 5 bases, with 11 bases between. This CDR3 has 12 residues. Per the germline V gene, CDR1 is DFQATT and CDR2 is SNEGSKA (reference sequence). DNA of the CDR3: TGCAGTGCTAGCAATCGGGCCCACGAGCAGTACTTC. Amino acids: CSASNRAHEQYF.

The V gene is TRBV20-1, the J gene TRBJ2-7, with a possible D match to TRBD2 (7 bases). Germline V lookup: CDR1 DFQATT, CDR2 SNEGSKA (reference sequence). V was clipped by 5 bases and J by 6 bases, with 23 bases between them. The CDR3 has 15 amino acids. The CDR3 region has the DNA TGCAGTGCTCTTAGAAGTGGTACAGGGAGGGGCGAGCAGTACTTC. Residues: CSALRSGTGRGEQYF.

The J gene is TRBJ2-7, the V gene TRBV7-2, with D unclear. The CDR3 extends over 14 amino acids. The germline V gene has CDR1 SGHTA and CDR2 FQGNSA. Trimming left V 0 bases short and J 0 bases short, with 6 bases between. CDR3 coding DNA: TGTGCCAGCAGCTTAGCAGTGCGCTCCTACGAGCAGTACTTC. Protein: CASSLAVRSYEQYF. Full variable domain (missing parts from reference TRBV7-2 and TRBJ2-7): GAGVSQSPSNKVTEKGKDVELRCDPISGHTALYWYRQSLGQGLEFLIYFQGNSAPDKSGLPSDRFSAERTGGSVSTLTIQRTQQEDSAVYLCASSLAVRSYEQYFGPGTRLTVT.

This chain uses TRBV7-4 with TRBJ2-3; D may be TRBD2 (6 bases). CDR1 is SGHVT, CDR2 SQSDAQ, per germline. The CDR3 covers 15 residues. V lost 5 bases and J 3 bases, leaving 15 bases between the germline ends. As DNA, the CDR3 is TGTGCCAGCAGCCCCCCGCTAGCGAGAACAGATACGCAGTATTTT. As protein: CASSPPLARTDTQYF.

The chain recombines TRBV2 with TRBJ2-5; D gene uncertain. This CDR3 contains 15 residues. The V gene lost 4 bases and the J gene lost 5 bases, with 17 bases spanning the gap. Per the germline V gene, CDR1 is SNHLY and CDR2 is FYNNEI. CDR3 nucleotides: TGTGCCAGCAGTGCCTCATTGGGCTCCGGGGAGACCCAGTACTTC. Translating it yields CASSASLGSGETQYF.

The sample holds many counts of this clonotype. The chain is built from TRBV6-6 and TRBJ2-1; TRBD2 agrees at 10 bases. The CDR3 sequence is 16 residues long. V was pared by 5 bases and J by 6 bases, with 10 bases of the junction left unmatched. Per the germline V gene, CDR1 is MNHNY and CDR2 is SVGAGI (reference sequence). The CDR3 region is CASSPQERGGFNEQFF. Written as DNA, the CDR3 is TGTGCCAGCAGTCCCCAGGAGCGGGGGGGATTCAATGAGCAGTTCTTC.

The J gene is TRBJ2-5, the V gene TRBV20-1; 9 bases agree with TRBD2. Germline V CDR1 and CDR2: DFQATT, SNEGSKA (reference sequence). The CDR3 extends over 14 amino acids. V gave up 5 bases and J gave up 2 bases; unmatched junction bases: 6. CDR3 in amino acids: CSAGRLAAQETQYF. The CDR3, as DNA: TGCAGTGCTGGCAGACTAGCGGCTCAAGAGACCCAGTACTTC.

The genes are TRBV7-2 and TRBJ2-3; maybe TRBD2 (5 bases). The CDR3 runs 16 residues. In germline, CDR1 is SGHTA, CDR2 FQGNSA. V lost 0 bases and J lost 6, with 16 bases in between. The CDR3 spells CASSLALGLVGDTQYF. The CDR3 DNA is TGTGCCAGCAGCTTAGCGCTAGGACTTGTGGGGGATACGCAGTATTTT. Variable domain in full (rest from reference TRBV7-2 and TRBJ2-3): GAGVSQSPSNKVTEKGKDVELRCDPISGHTALYWYRQSLGQGLEFLIYFQGNSAPDKSGLPSDRFSAERTGGSVSTLTIQRTQQEDSAVYLCASSLALGLVGDTQYFGPGTRLTVL.

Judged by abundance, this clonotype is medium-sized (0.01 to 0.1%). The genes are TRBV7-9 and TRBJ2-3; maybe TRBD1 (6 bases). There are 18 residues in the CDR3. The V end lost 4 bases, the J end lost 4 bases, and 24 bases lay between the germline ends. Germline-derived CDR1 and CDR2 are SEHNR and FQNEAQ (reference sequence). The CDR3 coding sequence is TGTGCCAGCAGCTCCCTGAATGAGGGACATTTCTTGTCAGATACGCAGTATTTT. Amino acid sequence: CASSSLNEGHFLSDTQYF.

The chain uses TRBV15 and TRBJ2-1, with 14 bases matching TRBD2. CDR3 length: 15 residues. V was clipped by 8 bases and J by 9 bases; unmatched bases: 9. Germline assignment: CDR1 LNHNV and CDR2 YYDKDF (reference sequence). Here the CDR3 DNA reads TGTGCCACCCAACACGGGACTAGCGGGAGAATTGAGCAGTTCTTC. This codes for CATQHGTSGRIEQFF. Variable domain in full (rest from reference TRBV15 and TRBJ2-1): DAMVIQNPRYQVTQFGKPVTLSCSQTLNHNVMYWYQQKSSQAPKLLFHYYDKDFNNEADTPDNFQSRRPNTSFCFLDIRSPGLGDTAMYLCATQHGTSGRIEQFFGPGTRLTVL.

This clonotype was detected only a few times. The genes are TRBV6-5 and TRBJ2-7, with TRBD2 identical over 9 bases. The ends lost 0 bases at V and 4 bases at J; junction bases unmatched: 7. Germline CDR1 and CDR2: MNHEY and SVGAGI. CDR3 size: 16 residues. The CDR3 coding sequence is TGTGCCAGCAGTTACTCCCCCCGGCTAGCGGGATACGAGCAGTACTTC. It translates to CASSYSPRLAGYEQYF.

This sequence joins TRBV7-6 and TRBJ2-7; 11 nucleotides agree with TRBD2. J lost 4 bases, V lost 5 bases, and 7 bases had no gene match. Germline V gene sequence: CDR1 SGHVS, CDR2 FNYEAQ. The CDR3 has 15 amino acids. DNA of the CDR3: TGTGCCAGCAGCCACGGGACTAGCGGTGAATACGAGCAGTACTTC. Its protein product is CASSHGTSGEYEQYF.